This TCR beta chain was sequenced for a study of OX40 agonist ivuxolimab in advanced cancers. Concerning this clone: The antigen is not known.

This CDR3 has 15 residues. V was shortened by 5 bases and J by 4 bases, with 15 bases between the two germline ends. Per germline, CDR1 SGHTA and CDR2 FQGNSA. The repertoire was sequenced with immunoSEQ multiplex PCR; TCRdb's copy has only in-frame clones and lacks some. The sample lists 63,000 or so clones; less than 90% were seen once. Broader study findings: In the 0.1 to 3.0 mg/kg range, CD4+ and CD8+ blood T cells had expanded clonally by week 6. Patients with a partial response at 0.1-3.0 mg/kg had among the lowest clonal expansion.

Sequenced material: CD4+ or CD8+ T cells sorted from blood, taken in a trial of the OX40 agonist ivuxolimab. The clonotype comes from an adult with an advanced solid tumor such as melanoma, head and neck, liver or kidney cancer. This chain links TRBV7-2 with TRBJ2-1; D uncertain. DNA for the CDR3: TGTGCCAGCAGCCCGACCTGGACGGAGTACAATGAGCAGTTCTTC. It codes for CASSPTWTEYNEQFF.